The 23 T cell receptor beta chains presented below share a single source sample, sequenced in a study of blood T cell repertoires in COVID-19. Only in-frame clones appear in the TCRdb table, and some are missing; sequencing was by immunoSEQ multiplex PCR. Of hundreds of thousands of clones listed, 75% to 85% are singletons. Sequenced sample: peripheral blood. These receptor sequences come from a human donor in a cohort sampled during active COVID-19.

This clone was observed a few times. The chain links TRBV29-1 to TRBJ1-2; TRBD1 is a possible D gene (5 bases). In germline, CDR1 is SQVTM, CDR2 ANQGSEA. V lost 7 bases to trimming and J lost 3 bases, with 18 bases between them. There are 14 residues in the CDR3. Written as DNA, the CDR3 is TGCAGCGCCCGCATGGGGGGGGATGACTATGGCTACACCTTC. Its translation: CSARMGGDDYGYTF.

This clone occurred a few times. In DNA, the CDR3 is TGTGCCAGCTCACCACCCGCGACAGGGTCCGACGGGCAGTATTTT. As protein: CASSPPATGSDGQYF. The chain is built from TRBV18 and TRBJ2-3; 7 positions match TRBD1. The junction had 11 bases not matched to a gene; V was cut back by 0 bases and J by 11 bases. CDR1 KGHSH and CDR2 LQKENI come from the germline V gene. The CDR3 runs 15 residues.

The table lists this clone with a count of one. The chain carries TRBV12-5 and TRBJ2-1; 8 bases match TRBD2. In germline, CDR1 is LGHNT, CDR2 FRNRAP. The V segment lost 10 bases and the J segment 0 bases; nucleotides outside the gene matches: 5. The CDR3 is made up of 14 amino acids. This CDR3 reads CATMSGSSYNEQFF. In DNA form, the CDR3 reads TGTGCTACCATGAGCGGGAGCTCCTACAATGAGCAGTTCTTC.

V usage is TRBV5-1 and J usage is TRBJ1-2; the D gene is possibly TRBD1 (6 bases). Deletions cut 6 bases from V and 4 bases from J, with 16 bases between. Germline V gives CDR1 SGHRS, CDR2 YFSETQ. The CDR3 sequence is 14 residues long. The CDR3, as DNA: TGCGCCAGCACCGGGGGGGCGCCGAGCTATGGCTACACCTTC. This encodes CASTGGAPSYGYTF. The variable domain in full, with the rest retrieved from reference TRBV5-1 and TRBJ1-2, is KAGVTQTPRYLIKTRGQQVTLSCSPISGHRSVSWYQQTPGQGLQFLFEYFSETQRNKGNFPGRFSGRQFSNSRSEMNVSTLELGDSALYLCASTGGAPSYGYTFGSGTRLTVV.

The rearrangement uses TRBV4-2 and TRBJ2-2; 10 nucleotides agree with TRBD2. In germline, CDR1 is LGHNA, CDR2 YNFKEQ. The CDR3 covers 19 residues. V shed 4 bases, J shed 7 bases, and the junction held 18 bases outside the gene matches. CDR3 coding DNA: TGTGCCAGCAGCCCCCACCCCTACCTAGCGGGGGAAAAGGTCGGGGAGCTGTTTTTT. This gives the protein CASSPHPYLAGEKVGELFF.

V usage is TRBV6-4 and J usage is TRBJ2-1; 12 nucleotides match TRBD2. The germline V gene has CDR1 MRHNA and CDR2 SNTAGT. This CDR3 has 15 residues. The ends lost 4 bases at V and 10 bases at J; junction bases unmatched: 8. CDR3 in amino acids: CASSVLAGGLGEQFF. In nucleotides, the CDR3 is TGTGCCAGCAGTGTACTAGCGGGGGGTTTAGGGGAGCAGTTCTTC.

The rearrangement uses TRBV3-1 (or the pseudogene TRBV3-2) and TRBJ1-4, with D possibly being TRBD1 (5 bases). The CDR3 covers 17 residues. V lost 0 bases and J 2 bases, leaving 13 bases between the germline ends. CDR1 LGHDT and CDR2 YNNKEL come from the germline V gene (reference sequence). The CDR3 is CASSQEGRGLTNEKLFF. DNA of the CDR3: TGTGCCAGCAGCCAAGAAGGGCGGGGACTCACTAATGAAAAACTGTTTTTT.

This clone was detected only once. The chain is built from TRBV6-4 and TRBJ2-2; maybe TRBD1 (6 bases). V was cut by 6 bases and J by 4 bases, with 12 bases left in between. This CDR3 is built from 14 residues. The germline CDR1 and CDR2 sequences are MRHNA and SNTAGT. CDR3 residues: CASRTDRSTGELFF. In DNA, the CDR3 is TGTGCCAGCAGAACCGACAGGAGCACCGGGGAGCTGTTTTTT.

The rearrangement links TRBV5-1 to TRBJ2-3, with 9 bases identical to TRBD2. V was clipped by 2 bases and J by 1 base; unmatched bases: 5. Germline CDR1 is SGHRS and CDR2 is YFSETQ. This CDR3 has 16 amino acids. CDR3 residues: CASSLSERGGTDTQYF. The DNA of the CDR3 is TGCGCCAGCAGCTTATCTGAGCGGGGGGGCACAGATACGCAGTATTTT.

The CDR3 DNA sequence: TGTGCCAGCAGCCGGGACACCTATAATTCACCCCTCCACTTT. Translation: CASSRDTYNSPLHF. The chain links TRBV7-9 to TRBJ1-6, with D possibly TRBD1 on 6 matching bases. CDR3 length: 14 amino acids. V lost 5 bases and J lost 2, with 7 bases in between. CDR1 is SEHNR, CDR2 FQNEAQ, per germline (reference sequence).

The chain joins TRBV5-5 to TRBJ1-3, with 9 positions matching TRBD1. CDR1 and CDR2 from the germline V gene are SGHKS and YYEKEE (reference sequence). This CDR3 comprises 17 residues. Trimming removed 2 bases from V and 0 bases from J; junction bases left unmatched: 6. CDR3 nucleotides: TGTGCCAGCAGCTTAACAGGGGGCGTCGTCTCTGGAAACACCATATATTTT. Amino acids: CASSLTGGVVSGNTIYF. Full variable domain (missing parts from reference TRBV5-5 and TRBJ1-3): DAGVTQSPTHLIKTRGQQVTLRCSPISGHKSVSWYQQVLGQGPQFIFQYYEKEERGRGNFPDRFSARQFPNYSSELNVNALLLGDSALYLCASSLTGGVVSGNTIYFGEGSWLTVV.

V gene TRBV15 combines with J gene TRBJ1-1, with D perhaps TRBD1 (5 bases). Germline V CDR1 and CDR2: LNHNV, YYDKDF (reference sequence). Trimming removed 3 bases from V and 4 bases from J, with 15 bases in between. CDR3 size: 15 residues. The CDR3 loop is CATSSHPGLSTEAFF. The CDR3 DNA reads TGTGCCACCAGCAGTCATCCAGGGCTAAGCACTGAAGCTTTCTTT.

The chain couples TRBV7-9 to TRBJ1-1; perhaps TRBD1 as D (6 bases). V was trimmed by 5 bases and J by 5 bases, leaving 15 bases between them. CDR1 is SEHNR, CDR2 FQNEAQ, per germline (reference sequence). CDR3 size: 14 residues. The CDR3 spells CASSRNREGTEAFF. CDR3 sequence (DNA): TGTGCCAGCAGCCGCAACAGGGAGGGGACTGAAGCTTTCTTT.

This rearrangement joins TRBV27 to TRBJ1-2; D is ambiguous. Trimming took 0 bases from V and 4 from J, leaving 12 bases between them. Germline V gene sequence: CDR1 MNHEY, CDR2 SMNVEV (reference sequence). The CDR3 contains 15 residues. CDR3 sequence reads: CASSLSFDGLYGYTF. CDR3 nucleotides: TGTGCCAGCAGTTTATCGTTCGACGGACTCTATGGCTACACCTTC.

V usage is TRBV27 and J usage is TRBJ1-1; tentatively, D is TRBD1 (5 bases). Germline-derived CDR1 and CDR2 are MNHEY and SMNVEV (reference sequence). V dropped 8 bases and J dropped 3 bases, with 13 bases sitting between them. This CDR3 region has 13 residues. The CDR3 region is CASGPRGYTEAFF. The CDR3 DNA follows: TGTGCCAGCGGTCCCCGGGGGTACACTGAAGCTTTCTTT.

The CDR3 is CAISERERDSPLHF. CDR3 in DNA: TGTGCCATCAGTGAGCGGGAAAGGGATTCACCCCTCCACTTT. The chain combines TRBV10-3 with TRBJ1-6; D is ambiguous. V shed 2 bases and J shed 8 bases, with 10 bases lying between them. This CDR3 comprises 14 residues. CDR1 ENHRY and CDR2 SYGVKD come from the germline V gene.

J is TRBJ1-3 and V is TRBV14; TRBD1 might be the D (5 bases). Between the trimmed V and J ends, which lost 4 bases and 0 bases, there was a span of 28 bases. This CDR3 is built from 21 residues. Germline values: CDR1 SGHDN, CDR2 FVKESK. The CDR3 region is CASSRKPPGGLGVSSGNTIYF. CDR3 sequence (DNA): TGTGCCAGCAGCCGGAAGCCTCCGGGGGGTCTTGGAGTGAGCTCTGGAAACACCATATATTTT. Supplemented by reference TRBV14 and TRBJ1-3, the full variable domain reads EAGVTQFPSHSVIEKGQTVTLRCDPISGHDNLYWYRRVMGKEIKFLLHFVKESKQDESGMPNNRFLAERTGGTYSTLKVQPAELEDSGVYFCASSRKPPGGLGVSSGNTIYFGEGSWLTVV.

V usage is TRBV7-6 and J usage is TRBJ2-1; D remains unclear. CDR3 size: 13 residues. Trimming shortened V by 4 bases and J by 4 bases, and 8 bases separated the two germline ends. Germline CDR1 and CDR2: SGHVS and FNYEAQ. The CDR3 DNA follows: TGTGCCAGCAGCTCCGGAGCATACAATGAGCAGTTCTTC. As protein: CASSSGAYNEQFF.

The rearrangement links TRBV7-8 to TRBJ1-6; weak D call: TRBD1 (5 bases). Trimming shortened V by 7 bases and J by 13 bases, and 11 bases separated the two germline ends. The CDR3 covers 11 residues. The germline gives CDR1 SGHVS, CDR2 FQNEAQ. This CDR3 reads CASTPGGPLHF. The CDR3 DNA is TGTGCCAGCACCCCTGGGGGGCCCCTCCACTTT. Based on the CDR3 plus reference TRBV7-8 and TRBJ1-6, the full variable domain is GAGVSQSPRYKVAKRGQDVALRCDPISGHVSLFWYQQALGQGPEFLTYFQNEAQLDKSGLPSDRFFAERPEGSVSTLKIQRTQQEDSAVYLCASTPGGPLHFGNGTRLTVT.

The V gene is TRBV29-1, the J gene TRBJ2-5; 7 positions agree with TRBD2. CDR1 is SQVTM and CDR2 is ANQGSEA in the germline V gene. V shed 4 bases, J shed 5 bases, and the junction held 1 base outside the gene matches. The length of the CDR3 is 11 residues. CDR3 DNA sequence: TGCAGCGTTGTGCGGGGGGAGACCCAGTACTTC. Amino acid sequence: CSVVRGETQYF.

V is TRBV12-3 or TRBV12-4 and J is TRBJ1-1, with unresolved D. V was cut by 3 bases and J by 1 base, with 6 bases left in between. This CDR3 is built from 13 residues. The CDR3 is CASSFLKNTEAFF. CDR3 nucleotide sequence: TGTGCCAGCAGTTTTCTAAAGAACACTGAAGCTTTCTTT.

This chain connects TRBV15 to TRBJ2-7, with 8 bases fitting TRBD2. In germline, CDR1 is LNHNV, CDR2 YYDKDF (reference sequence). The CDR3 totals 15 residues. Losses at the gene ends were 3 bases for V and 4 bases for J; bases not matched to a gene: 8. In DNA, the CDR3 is TGTGCCACCAGCAGTAAGAGCGGGGGACCATACGAGCAGTACTTC. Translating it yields CATSSKSGGPYEQYF. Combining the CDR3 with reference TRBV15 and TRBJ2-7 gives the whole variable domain DAMVIQNPRYQVTQFGKPVTLSCSQTLNHNVMYWYQQKSSQAPKLLFHYYDKDFNNEADTPDNFQSRRPNTSFCFLDIRSPGLGDTAMYLCATSSKSGGPYEQYFGPGTRLTVT.

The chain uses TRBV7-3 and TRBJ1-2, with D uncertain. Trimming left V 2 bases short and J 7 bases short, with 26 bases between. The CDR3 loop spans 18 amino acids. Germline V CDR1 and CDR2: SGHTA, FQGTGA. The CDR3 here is CASSLALLTGIRSFGYTF. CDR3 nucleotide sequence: TGTGCCAGCAGCTTAGCCCTCCTCACGGGGATTCGCTCGTTTGGCTACACCTTC.